This T cell receptor (beta chain) was sequenced for a study of OX40 agonist ivuxolimab in advanced cancers. The data were produced by immunoSEQ multiplex PCR, yet TCRdb's version contains in-frame clones alone and is incomplete. In the table there are some 80,000 clones, about 90% of which are singletons. V lost 4 bases to trimming and J lost 4 bases; unmatched junction nucleotides: 9. Germline loops: CDR1 SGHRS, CDR2 YFSETQ. CDR3 length equals 15 residues. The clonotype originates from an adult with an advanced solid tumor such as melanoma, head and neck, liver or kidney cancer. V usage is TRBV5-1 and J usage is TRBJ2-5; 8 bases match TRBD1. The specimen was CD4+ or CD8+ T cells sorted from blood, collected in a trial of the OX40 agonist ivuxolimab. The CDR3: CASSVSGGEGETQYF. The CDR3 nucleotides read TGCGCCAGCAGCGTCTCAGGGGGCGAGGGAGAGACCCAGTACTTC.